This T cell receptor (beta chain) derives from a study of PD-1 blockade in classical Hodgkin lymphoma. Sample time point: newly diagnosed, previously untreated cHL patient sample. The authors used newly diagnosed, untreated classical Hodgkin lymphoma PBMCs as comparison. Remarks on this clone: Its specificity is unknown.

Findings and limits, study-wide: TCR diversity at baseline was reported to be reduced in newly diagnosed patients relative to healthy donors. Why the repertoires differ is still unclear, perhaps disease activity or prior therapy.

Using immunoSEQ multiplex PCR, the repertoire was profiled, and TCRdb retains in-frame clones only, with some absent. This sample carries roughly 17,000 clones, around 90% of them seen once, and the ten largest clones take about 4.2%. Sequenced: peripheral blood mononuclear cells (PBMCs). The sequence came from a human donor with classical Hodgkin lymphoma.

The CDR3 DNA sequence: TGTGCCAGCAGTTACTCGACTGCAGGGACGAACACTGAAGCTTTCTTT. Residues: CASSYSTAGTNTEAFF. The chain links TRBV6-6 to TRBJ1-1; D may be TRBD1 (5 bases). CDR3 length equals 16 residues. V shed 0 bases and J shed 1 base, with 12 bases lying between them. Germline V CDR1 and CDR2: MNHNY, SVGAGI (reference sequence).